This T cell receptor (beta chain) was captured in a study of T cell changes during pregnancy in multiple sclerosis. Profiled with immunoSEQ multiplex PCR; TCRdb holds only in-frame clones, not every one. Of 120,000 or so clones listed, approximately 94% are singletons. The V and J ends lost 7 bases and 7 bases respectively, with 14 bases between them. There are 13 residues in the CDR3. Germline lookup yields CDR1 GTSNPN and CDR2 SVGIG (reference sequence). The sequences come from peripheral blood, collected before pregnancy. The chain employs TRBV30 and TRBJ1-6; TRBD1 is a possible D gene (6 bases). The sequence came from a female donor with multiple sclerosis, enrolled in a pregnancy study. The CDR3 DNA sequence: TGTGCCTCGACACAGGGTAGGAATTCACCCCTCCACTTT. Its translation is CASTQGRNSPLHF.